This TCR beta chain was recovered during a study of tumor T cells in aggressive B-cell lymphoma. Clones were sequenced by immunoSEQ multiplex PCR, and TCRdb holds only the in-frame ones, with some missing. The table shows about 3,000 clones, with around nine tenths occurring only once. With V trimmed by 4 bases and J by 1 base, 3 bases remained unmatched. The CDR3 loop spans 14 amino acids. Germline CDR1 LNHDA, CDR2 SQIVND (reference sequence). This receptor was taken from an adult with diffuse large B cell lymphoma. Sequencing was carried out using tumor tissue. The rearrangement uses TRBV19 and TRBJ1-1; the match to TRBD1 covers 7 bases. CDR3 protein: CASSRTGQNTEAFF. The CDR3 nucleotides read TGTGCCAGTAGTAGGACAGGTCAGAACACTGAAGCTTTCTTT.